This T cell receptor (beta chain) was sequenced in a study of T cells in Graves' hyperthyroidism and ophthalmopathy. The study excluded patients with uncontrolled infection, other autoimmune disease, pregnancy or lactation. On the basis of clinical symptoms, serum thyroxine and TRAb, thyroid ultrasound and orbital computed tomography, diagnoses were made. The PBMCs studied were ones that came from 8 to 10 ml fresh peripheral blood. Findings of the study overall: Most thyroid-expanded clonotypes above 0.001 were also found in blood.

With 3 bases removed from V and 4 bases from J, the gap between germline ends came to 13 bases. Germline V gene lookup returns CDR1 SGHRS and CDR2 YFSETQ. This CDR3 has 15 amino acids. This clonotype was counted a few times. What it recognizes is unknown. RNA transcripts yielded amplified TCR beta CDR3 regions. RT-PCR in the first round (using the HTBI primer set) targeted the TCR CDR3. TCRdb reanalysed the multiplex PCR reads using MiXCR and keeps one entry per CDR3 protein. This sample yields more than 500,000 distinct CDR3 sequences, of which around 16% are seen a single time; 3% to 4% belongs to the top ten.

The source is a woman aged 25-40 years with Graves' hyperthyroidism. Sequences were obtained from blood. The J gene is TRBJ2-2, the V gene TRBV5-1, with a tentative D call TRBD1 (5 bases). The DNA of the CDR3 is TGCGCCAGCAGCTGGGCCGGTCAGGGCACCGGGGAGCTGTTTTTT. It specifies CASSWAGQGTGELFF.